Below, one T cell receptor (beta chain) is given with its context. The antigen remains unidentified. From the 5' RACE reads, TCRdb lists one entry per CDR3 protein and no DNA. This repertoire includes about 550,000 distinct CDR3 sequences. The sample belongs to a study of T cells expressing NK-cell markers. In the study overall: According to the study, TCR beta repertoires originated from sorted CD3+CD56+NKG2C+, CD3+CD56+NKG2C- and CD3+CD56-NKG2C+ T cells. Findings of the study overall: In several donors, these clonotypes also led the CD3+CD56-NKG2C+ fraction.

The CDR3 contains 14 residues. The V gene's germline CDR1 is SGHRS and CDR2 YFSETQ. The receptor was derived from a man aged 18 to 35 in good health. V gene TRBV5-1 combines with J gene TRBJ2-5. Sample: blood T cells: a sorted CD56 or NKG2C T cell subset, CD4+ or CD8+ T cells, or bulk PBMC T cells (not recorded which). CDR3 protein: CASNREGFEETQYF. The full variable domain, in which reference TRBV5-1 and TRBJ2-5 provide the parts outside the CDR3, is KAGVTQTPRYLIKTRGQQVTLSCSPISGHRSVSWYQQTPGQGLQFLFEYFSETQRNKGNFPGRFSGRQFSNSRSEMNVSTLELGDSALYLCASNREGFEETQYFGPGTRLLVL.